This T cell receptor (beta chain) is from a study of blood T cells in healthy people across ages. About the study: Template switching picked up about one barcoded beta molecule for each two T cells.

Then a second PCR, running roughly 7 to 11 cycles, was carried out with a sample-barcoded 5' primer and a J-beta primer mix. TCRdb processed the 5' RACE reads anew with MiXCR; each CDR3 protein has one entry. The sample lists approximately 2,000,000 distinct CDR3 sequences, about 39% occurring once. This clonotype has only one observation. A much larger clone lies one base from this, so it may be a read error. Germline V gene lookup returns CDR1 DFQATT and CDR2 SNEGSKA (reference sequence). CDR3 length equals 13 residues. Sequenced sample: blood. This rearrangement joins TRBV20-1 to TRBJ1-2; tentative D call: TRBD1 (6 bases). The sequence was obtained from a human donor in good health. The CDR3 is CSAANTGFSGHTF. The CDR3 coding sequence is TGCAGTGCCGCCAACACAGGGTTCTCTGGCCACACCTTC.